This passage covers 15 T cell receptor beta chains from one sample sequenced in a study of blood T cell repertoires in COVID-19. Assay used: immunoSEQ multiplex PCR; TCRdb lists only in-frame clones, some missing. The profile shows about 320,000 clones, roughly 90% of them singletons. Sequencing input: PBMCs or T cells enriched from blood (not recorded which). Receptors originate from a man aged 60 to 75 who had recovered from COVID-19.

This chain uses TRBV29-1 with TRBJ2-5, with 7 positions matching TRBD2. Trimming cost V 6 bases and J 4 bases; bases outside gene matches: 8. The CDR3 sequence is 13 residues long. Germline V lookup: CDR1 SQVTM, CDR2 ANQGSEA. The CDR3 sequence: CSVGPTGGETQYF. CDR3 sequence (DNA): TGCAGCGTAGGGCCGACGGGAGGAGAGACCCAGTACTTC.

This clone came up a few times. This sequence joins TRBV6-2 or TRBV6-3 and TRBJ2-7, with D unclear. The CDR3 has 12 amino acids. The germline CDR1 and CDR2 sequences are MNHEY and SVGEGT. V lost 6 bases and J lost 3, with 9 bases in between. CDR3 coding DNA: TGTGCCAGCAGCTTGACACACTACGAGCAGTACTTC. Protein sequence: CASSLTHYEQYF.

The CDR3 protein is CAISENREAEQYF. The CDR3 nucleotides are TGTGCCATCAGTGAGAATCGGGAGGCCGAGCAGTACTTC. The J gene is TRBJ2-7, the V gene TRBV10-3; 7 positions match TRBD2. CDR3 size: 13 residues. Germline assignment: CDR1 ENHRY and CDR2 SYGVKD. The ends lost 2 bases at V and 6 bases at J; junction bases unmatched: 4.

This rearrangement joins TRBV4-3 to TRBJ2-3; a weak D match, TRBD2 (6 bases). Germline CDR1 is LGHNA and CDR2 is YSLEER. The CDR3 spans 16 residues. V lost 1 base and J 3 bases, leaving 14 bases between the germline ends. CDR3 nucleotides: TGCGCCAGCAGCCAAGGTCTAGCCCGGGGGACAGATACGCAGTATTTT. Translating gives CASSQGLARGTDTQYF.

CDR3 DNA sequence: TGTGCCAGCAGTTTTAGCGGGAGGCATTCCTACGAGCAGTACTTC. This gives the protein CASSFSGRHSYEQYF. This chain links TRBV6-5 with TRBJ2-7; 10 nucleotides align to TRBD2. The CDR3 spans 15 residues. The V segment lost 4 bases and the J segment 1 base; nucleotides outside the gene matches: 4. CDR1 and CDR2 (germline): MNHEY, SVGAGI.

The rearrangement uses TRBV6-2 or TRBV6-3 and TRBJ1-5; D remains unclear. CDR3 length: 16 residues. With 5 bases removed from V and 1 base from J, the gap between germline ends came to 15 bases. The germline gives CDR1 MNHEY, CDR2 SVGEGT. The DNA for the CDR3 is TGTGCCAGCAGTCGCGCGCGGGGTATGAGCAATCAGCCCCAGCATTTT. This gives the protein CASSRARGMSNQPQHF.

The chain has TRBV5-4 and TRBJ2-3, with D maybe TRBD2 (7 bases). This CDR3 has 16 amino acids. The germline CDR1 and CDR2 sequences are SGHNT and YYREEE (reference sequence). V was trimmed by 4 bases and J by 4 bases, leaving 19 bases between them. The CDR3 is CASSPGAGVISDTQYF. CDR3 in DNA: TGTGCCAGCAGCCCGGGGGCGGGAGTTATCTCAGATACGCAGTATTTT.

The CDR3 nucleotides are TGTGCCAGCAGCTTAGATACCGCTAGCGGGCAGAGCAATGAGCAGTTCTTC. This sequence encodes CASSLDTASGQSNEQFF. The chain joins TRBV11-3 to TRBJ2-1; 8 positions match TRBD2. Germline lookup yields CDR1 SGHNT and CDR2 YENEEA. This CDR3 has 17 amino acids. Trimming cost V 0 bases and J 6 bases; bases outside gene matches: 10.

The V call is TRBV12-3 or TRBV12-4, the J call TRBJ1-3; D ambiguous. Trimming pared 6 bases from V and 9 bases from J, leaving 9 bases between. CDR3 length: 11 amino acids. The DNA of the CDR3 is TGTGCCAGCAGCCTCCAGGCCACCATATATTTT. It is translated as CASSLQATIYF.

This rearrangement joins TRBV5-1 to TRBJ1-2; 9 positions match TRBD1. The CDR3 spans 15 residues. J was trimmed by 4 bases and V by 4 bases; bases with no gene match: 8. CDR1 is SGHRS, CDR2 YFSETQ, per germline. The CDR3 here is CASSGGDRASYGYTF. The CDR3 DNA sequence: TGCGCCAGCAGCGGTGGGGACAGGGCCTCCTATGGCTACACCTTC.

This chain uses TRBV6-5 with TRBJ1-5, with D uncertain. The length of the CDR3 is 13 residues. The germline gives CDR1 MNHEY, CDR2 SVGAGI. V was trimmed by 6 bases and J by 7 bases, leaving 13 bases between them. The CDR3 reads CASRQLAGQPQHF. As DNA, the CDR3 is TGTGCCAGCAGACAGTTGGCGGGACAGCCCCAGCATTTT.

The V call is TRBV6-2 or TRBV6-3, the J call TRBJ2-2, with D perhaps TRBD2 (5 bases). The CDR3 has 14 amino acids. Trimming took off 0 bases at V and 6 bases at J, with 8 bases between the two ends. Germline-derived CDR1 and CDR2 are MNHEY and SVGEGT. Here the CDR3 reads CASSYSSSPGELFF. The CDR3 region has the DNA TGTGCCAGCAGTTACTCATCTAGCCCCGGGGAGCTGTTTTTT.

CDR3 loop: CASSSTRGRETQYF. The CDR3 DNA reads TGTGCCAGCAGTTCCACCAGGGGGCGAGAGACCCAGTACTTC. This rearrangement joins TRBV27 to TRBJ2-5; 8 bases align to TRBD1. Germline-derived CDR1 and CDR2 are MNHEY and SMNVEV (reference sequence). The ends lost 4 bases at V and 4 bases at J; junction bases unmatched: 5. The CDR3 is made up of 14 amino acids.

CDR3 region: CASSSPRGPSGNTIYF. The CDR3 region has the DNA TGTGCCAGCAGTTCCCCTCGTGGGCCCTCTGGAAACACCATATATTTT. The chain is built from TRBV28 and TRBJ1-3; no firm D call. Per the germline V gene, CDR1 is MDHEN and CDR2 is SYDVKM. V was trimmed by 4 bases and J by 0 bases, leaving 13 bases between them. This CDR3 region has 16 residues.

V usage is TRBV28 and J usage is TRBJ1-1; 9 positions match TRBD1. Losses at the gene ends were 5 bases for V and 3 bases for J; bases not matched to a gene: 7. The germline V gene encodes CDR1 MDHEN and CDR2 SYDVKM. The CDR3 totals 15 residues. The CDR3 reads CASSTPTGGYTEAFF. Here the CDR3 DNA reads TGTGCCAGCAGTACCCCGACAGGGGGGTACACTGAAGCTTTCTTT.